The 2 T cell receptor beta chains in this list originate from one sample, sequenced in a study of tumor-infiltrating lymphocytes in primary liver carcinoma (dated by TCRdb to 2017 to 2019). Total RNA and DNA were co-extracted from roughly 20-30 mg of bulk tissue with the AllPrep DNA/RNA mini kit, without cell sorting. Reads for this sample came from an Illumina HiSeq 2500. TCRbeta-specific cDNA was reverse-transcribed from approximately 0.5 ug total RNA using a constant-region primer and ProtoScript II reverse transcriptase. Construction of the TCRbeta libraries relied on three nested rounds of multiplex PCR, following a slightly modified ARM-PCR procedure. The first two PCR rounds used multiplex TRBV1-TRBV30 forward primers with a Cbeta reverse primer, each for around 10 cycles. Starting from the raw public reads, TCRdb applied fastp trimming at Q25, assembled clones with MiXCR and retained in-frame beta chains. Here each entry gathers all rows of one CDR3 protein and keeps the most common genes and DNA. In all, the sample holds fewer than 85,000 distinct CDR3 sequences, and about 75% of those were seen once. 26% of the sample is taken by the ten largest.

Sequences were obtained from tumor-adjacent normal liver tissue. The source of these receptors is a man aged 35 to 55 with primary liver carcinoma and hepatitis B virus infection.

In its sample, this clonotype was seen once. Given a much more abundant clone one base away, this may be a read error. CDR3 sequence reads: CASSLTPSGIDTEAFF. CDR3 DNA: TGCGCCAGCAGCCTCACCCCCTCGGGGATTGACACTGAAGCTTTCTTT. This chain connects TRBV5-1 to TRBJ1-1; no clear D gene. The CDR3 runs 16 residues. CDR1 is SGHRS and CDR2 is YFSETQ in the germline V gene. Trimming took off 4 bases at V and 3 bases at J, with 19 bases between the two ends.

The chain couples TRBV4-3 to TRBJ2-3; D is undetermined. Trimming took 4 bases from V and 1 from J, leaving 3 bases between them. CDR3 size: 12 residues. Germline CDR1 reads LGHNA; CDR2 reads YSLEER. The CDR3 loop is CASSPGTDTQYF. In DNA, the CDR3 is TGCGCCAGCAGCCCGGGCACAGATACGCAGTATTTT.